This TCR beta chain derives from a study of blood T cell repertoires in COVID-19. The wider study: Whether acute or convalescent, the COVID-19 samples came from the United States, Italy and Spain. Sample material is recorded as cDNA or gDNA derived from T cells, B-cell-depleted T cells, or PBMCs.

The CDR3 length is 15 residues. The germline V and J ends were trimmed by 1 base and 8 bases, with 15 bases remaining between them. Germline lookup yields CDR1 LGHDT and CDR2 YNNKEL (reference sequence). In the original analysis: Counts of nucleated cells, estimated from reference gene primer amplification, were obtained. Assay used: immunoSEQ multiplex PCR; TCRdb lists only in-frame clones, some missing. V, J and clone size are those of that table, while D and trimming were read from the DNA. The sample consists of 110,000 or so clones, around 78% of them appearing once. The rearrangement uses TRBV3-1 (or the pseudogene TRBV3-2) and TRBJ2-1, with D perhaps TRBD1 (5 bases). The TCR was taken from a woman in her fifties or sixties with acute or convalescent COVID-19. Material for sequencing was peripheral blood. CDR3 coding DNA: TGTGCCAGCAGCCAAGGCTTGGGCAGGGCTTATGAGCAGTTCTTC. Its translation: CASSQGLGRAYEQFF.